This T cell receptor beta chain was sequenced in a study of spatial heterogeneity in lung cancer (dated by TCRdb to about 2019). Regarding the research as a whole: Donors were 65 to 85 patients with early-stage, untreated non-small cell lung cancer from the lung TRACERx cohort. Follow-up PBMC samples were sequenced whenever the samples were available, and the median time to follow-up was around two years after resection. More beta-chain than alpha-chain transcripts were consistently detected, likely reflecting higher beta-chain transcript abundance. In the raw uncorrected reads, each unique combination of TCR and UMI appeared more than ten times on average. TCR alpha and beta repertoires were quantitatively compared across multiple tumor regions, matched nontumor lung and blood in non-small cell lung cancer. Nonsynonymous mutation counts, determined by whole-exome sequencing of tumor tissue, were related to features of the TCR repertoire. At surgery, hundreds of tumor regions, around 64 matched nontumor lung samples and some 54 PBMC samples were TCR-sequenced for both alpha and beta chains.

Overall results and qualifications from the work: Additional single-cell paired TCR alpha and beta sequencing was considered necessary to confirm, at a functional level, the hypothesis that regional TCRs recognize regional mutations. Only about 14 patients were included in comparisons of baseline and follow-up blood repertoires. Ubiquitous expanded tumor TCRs were found in blood more often at tumor resection than at routine follow-up.

Libraries were built with 5' RACE. Sequencing took place on a NextSeq 500. In the TCR library protocol, a unique molecular identifier was attached to each TCR cDNA molecule so that PCR and sequencing errors could be corrected. Concerning the study's data processing: TCR identification, UMI-based error correction and CDR3 extraction were performed with Decombinator tools. TCRs above a frequency of 2 per 1,000, corresponding to the top 1% of the tumor frequency distribution, were defined as expanded. Renyi diversity was calculated using the R vegan package after each repertoire was subsampled 100 times to 5,000 TCRs. CDR3 similarity networks were built from amino acid triplet string-kernel similarity, connecting CDR3s with pairwise similarity above 0.82. TCRdb ran its own pipeline on the public reads, namely fastp trimming at Q25 and MiXCR clone calling, and kept in-frame beta chains. Every distinct CDR3 protein forms one entry, paired with its most common genes and DNA. These V and J calls are TCRdb output, not the study's own analysis. The sample table lists about 120,000 distinct CDR3 sequences, 12% of them with a count of one. The ten largest clones capture 16% of the sample.

The meaning of the sample's time point label: blood at routine non-recurrence follow-up after resection. Whole RNA extracted from tumor and nontumor lung tissue, or from cryopreserved PBMC samples, was used for TCR sequencing without cell sorting. Only patients with enough RNA available from two or more tumor regions were chosen for TCR sequencing. On this clonotype: The specificity of this receptor is unknown. One end of the junction fails to match germline, which may point to a read error.

The germline V gene (reference sequence) sets CDR1 to DFQATT and CDR2 to SNEGSKA. Including the terminal cysteine and phenylalanine, the CDR3 comprises 15 residues. Of all the DNA, just the CDR3 is kept, 45 bases in frame from base 1. The sequence was obtained from a male donor with early-stage non-small cell lung cancer. Sequenced here: PBMCs, sampled at follow-up. The rearranged chain carries TRBV20-1 and TRBJ2-1; TRBD2 could be the D gene, as 6 bases match. Here the CDR3 is given as CSARDQLASHNEQFF. The nucleotide sequence reads TGCAGTGCTAGAGATCAACTAGCCTCCCACAATGAGCAGTTCTTC.